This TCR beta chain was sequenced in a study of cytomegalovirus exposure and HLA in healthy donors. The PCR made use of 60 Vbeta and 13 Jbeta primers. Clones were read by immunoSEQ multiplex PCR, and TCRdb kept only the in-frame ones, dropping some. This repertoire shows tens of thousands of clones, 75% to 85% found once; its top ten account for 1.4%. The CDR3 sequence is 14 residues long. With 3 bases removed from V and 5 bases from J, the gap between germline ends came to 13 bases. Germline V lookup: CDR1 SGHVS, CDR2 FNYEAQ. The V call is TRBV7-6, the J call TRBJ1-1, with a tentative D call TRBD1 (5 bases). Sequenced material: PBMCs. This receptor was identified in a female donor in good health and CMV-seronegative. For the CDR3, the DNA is TGTGCCAGCAGCTTCGACAGCTCGTGGACTGAAGCTTTCTTT. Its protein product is CASSFDSSWTEAFF.